In its sample, the clone carrying this T cell receptor beta chain was seen a few times. Its matching antigen is unknown. The data were taken from a study of response to subunit inactivated influenza vaccine. General study findings and limits: It was the authors' suggestion that each seasonal influenza vaccination recruits few new T cells.

CDR3 length equals 16 residues. V lost 0 bases, J lost 6 bases, and 16 bases lay in between. The germline CDR1 and CDR2 sequences are SGHKS and YYEKEE (reference sequence). TCRdb ran MiXCR on the RT-PCR reads and lists one entry per CDR3 protein. Of 750,000 to 850,000 distinct CDR3 sequences listed, around a sixth were seen once; the top ten hold under 13%. The sequence was obtained from a man over 45 who received an inactivated influenza vaccine. This material consisted of PBMCs from blood, taken more than 4 days after vaccination. The chain carries TRBV5-5 and TRBJ2-1; D might be TRBD1 (7 bases). The chain's CDR3 is CASSLVPRGAVNEQFF. CDR3 nucleotides: TGTGCCAGCAGCTTGGTTCCCAGGGGGGCAGTCAATGAGCAGTTCTTC.